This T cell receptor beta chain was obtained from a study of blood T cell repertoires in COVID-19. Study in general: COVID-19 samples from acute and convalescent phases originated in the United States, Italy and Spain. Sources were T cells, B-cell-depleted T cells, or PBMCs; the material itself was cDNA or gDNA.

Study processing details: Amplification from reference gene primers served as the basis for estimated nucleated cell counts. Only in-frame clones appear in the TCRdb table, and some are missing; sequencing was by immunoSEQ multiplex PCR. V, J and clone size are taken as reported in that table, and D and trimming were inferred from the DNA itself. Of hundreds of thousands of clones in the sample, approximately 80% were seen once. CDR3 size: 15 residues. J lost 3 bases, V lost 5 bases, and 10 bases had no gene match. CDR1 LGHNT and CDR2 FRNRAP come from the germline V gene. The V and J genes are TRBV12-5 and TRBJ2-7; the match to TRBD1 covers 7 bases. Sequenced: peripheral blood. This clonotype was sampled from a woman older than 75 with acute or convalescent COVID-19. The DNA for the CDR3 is TGTGCTAGTGGTCACCGACAGGGTGGGAACTACGAGCAGTACTTC. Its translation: CASGHRQGGNYEQYF.